This is a list of T cell receptor beta chains from one sample in a study of cytomegalovirus exposure and HLA in healthy donors. This table comes from immunoSEQ multiplex PCR, and its TCRdb copy is limited to in-frame clones, with some not included. The sample lists fewer than 150,000 clones, about 79% occurring once. Sequencing input: PBMCs. Receptors originate from a male donor in good health and CMV-seronegative. Both conserved end residues are part of each CDR3. The order of the fields is V gene, J gene, D gene, CDR3 DNA, CDR3 protein. A D gene is named only where the DNA matches it firmly.

v_gene: TRBV19
j_gene: TRBJ1-5
d_gene: TRBD1
CDR3nt: TGTGCCAGTAGTAAACAGGGGAACGATCAGCCCCAGCATTTT
CDR3aa: CASSKQGNDQPQHF

v_gene: TRBV7-8
j_gene: TRBJ2-5
d_gene: -
CDR3nt: TGTGCCAGCAGCTGGGCAGCCCAAGAGACCCAGTACTTC
CDR3aa: CASSWAAQETQYF

v_gene: TRBV30
j_gene: TRBJ2-5
d_gene: -
CDR3nt: TGTGCCTGGAGTCAGGCAGGGATCCAAGAGACCCAGTACTTC
CDR3aa: CAWSQAGIQETQYF

v_gene: TRBV4-3
j_gene: TRBJ2-3
d_gene: -
CDR3nt: TGCGCCAGCAGCCAAACCCTAACAGATACGCAGTATTTT
CDR3aa: CASSQTLTDTQYF

v_gene: TRBV19
j_gene: TRBJ2-3
d_gene: -
CDR3nt: TGTGCCAGTAGTATTCCCTTCGATACGCAGTATTTT
CDR3aa: CASSIPFDTQYF

v_gene: TRBV10-3
j_gene: TRBJ2-7
d_gene: -
CDR3nt: TGTGCCATTACGACAGGACACTACGAGCAGTACTTC
CDR3aa: CAITTGHYEQYF

v_gene: TRBV7-6
j_gene: TRBJ2-3
d_gene: TRBD2
CDR3nt: TGTGCCAGCAGCTTTGCTAGCGGGGCTGAATACACAGATACGCAGTATTTT
CDR3aa: CASSFASGAEYTDTQYF

v_gene: TRBV7-9
j_gene: TRBJ1-6
d_gene: -
CDR3nt: TGTGCCAGCAGCTTAGAGGGAGCGATCTATAATTCACCCCTCCACTTT
CDR3aa: CASSLEGAIYNSPLHF

v_gene: TRBV30
j_gene: TRBJ1-5
d_gene: -
CDR3nt: TGTGCCTGGAGTGTACGGTCACAGGCTAGCAATCAGCCCCAGCATTTT
CDR3aa: CAWSVRSQASNQPQHF

v_gene: TRBV5-1
j_gene: TRBJ2-7
d_gene: TRBD2
CDR3nt: TGCGCCAGCAGCTTGGACCCCGGGACTAGCGGCGGCGAGCAGTACTTC
CDR3aa: CASSLDPGTSGGEQYF

v_gene: TRBV9
j_gene: TRBJ2-1
d_gene: -
CDR3nt: TGTGCCAGCAGCGTAGTGGCGGCCCCGACGTCCCTTGATGAGCAGTTCTTC
CDR3aa: CASSVVAAPTSLDEQFF

v_gene: TRBV19
j_gene: TRBJ1-5
d_gene: -
CDR3nt: TGTGCCAGTAGTTCGGAGGGGCGAAGCAATCAGCCCCAGCATTTT
CDR3aa: CASSSEGRSNQPQHF

v_gene: TRBV2
j_gene: TRBJ1-2
d_gene: TRBD1
CDR3nt: TGTGCCAGCAGCGAAGTGGGGGCAGGGGGCGACTATGGCTACACCTTC
CDR3aa: CASSEVGAGGDYGYTF

v_gene: TRBV7-9
j_gene: TRBJ2-7
d_gene: TRBD1
CDR3nt: TGTGCCAGCAGCTTAGCCGGGACAGGGATAACGGGCGAGCAGTACTTC
CDR3aa: CASSLAGTGITGEQYF

v_gene: TRBV21-1
j_gene: TRBJ2-2
d_gene: -
CDR3nt: TGTGCCAGCAGCAAACAGGGGCGAGGCGGGGAGCTGTTTTTT
CDR3aa: CASSKQGRGGELFF

v_gene: TRBV28
j_gene: TRBJ1-5
d_gene: -
CDR3nt: TGTGCCAGCAGTTTATCGTCGATGATCAGGGGTAAGCAGCCCCAGCATTTT
CDR3aa: CASSLSSMIRGKQPQHF

v_gene: TRBV14
j_gene: TRBJ2-1
d_gene: -
CDR3nt: TGTGCCAGCAGCCAAGTTAACTTAGAGCAGTTCTTC
CDR3aa: CASSQVNLEQFF

v_gene: TRBV7-2
j_gene: TRBJ2-1
d_gene: TRBD2
CDR3nt: TGTGCCAGCACCCTCGTAGCGGGGCCCTACAATGAGCAGTTCTTC
CDR3aa: CASTLVAGPYNEQFF

v_gene: TRBV30
j_gene: TRBJ1-5
d_gene: TRBD1
CDR3nt: TGTGCCTGGAGTTCCCCGGACAGGGGTCATCATCAGCCCCAGCATTTT
CDR3aa: CAWSSPDRGHHQPQHF

v_gene: TRBV5-4
j_gene: TRBJ2-4
d_gene: TRBD2
CDR3nt: TGTGCCAGCAGCGCCGGGACTACGGTAGCCAAAAACATTCAGTACTTC
CDR3aa: CASSAGTTVAKNIQYF

v_gene: TRBV5-1
j_gene: TRBJ2-7
d_gene: TRBD2
CDR3nt: TGCGCCAGCAAAAACAGCGGGAGTTACGAGCAGTACTTC
CDR3aa: CASKNSGSYEQYF

v_gene: TRBV5-6
j_gene: TRBJ2-2
d_gene: -
CDR3nt: TGTGCCAGCAGCTTGGACCAGGATAGACAGACCGGGGAGCTGTTTTTT
CDR3aa: CASSLDQDRQTGELFF

v_gene: TRBV9
j_gene: TRBJ2-3
d_gene: -
CDR3nt: TGTGCCAGCAGCGTAGCAGCAGGGGATACGCAGTATTTT
CDR3aa: CASSVAAGDTQYF

v_gene: TRBV2
j_gene: TRBJ2-5
d_gene: -
CDR3nt: TGTGCCAGCAGTGCGGGCCAAGAGACCCAGTACTTC
CDR3aa: CASSAGQETQYF

v_gene: TRBV9
j_gene: TRBJ1-2
d_gene: -
CDR3nt: TGTGCCAGCAGCGTAGAAGGGGGTGTGAACTATGGCTACACCTTC
CDR3aa: CASSVEGGVNYGYTF

v_gene: TRBV7-6
j_gene: TRBJ2-6
d_gene: -
CDR3nt: TGTGCCAGCAGCTTAGCAGACAGGTTAACTGGGGCCAACGTCCTGACTTTC
CDR3aa: CASSLADRLTGANVLTF

v_gene: TRBV5-1
j_gene: TRBJ1-4
d_gene: TRBD1
CDR3nt: TGCGCCAGCAGCTTCAGGGGGCCCAGTGAAAAACTGTTTTTT
CDR3aa: CASSFRGPSEKLFF

v_gene: TRBV5-1
j_gene: TRBJ1-2
d_gene: TRBD1
CDR3nt: TGCGCCAGCAGCTTGGGCGGACAGGGATATGGCTACACCTTC
CDR3aa: CASSLGGQGYGYTF